This TCR beta chain came from a study of T cells in Graves' hyperthyroidism and ophthalmopathy (dated by TCRdb to between 2018 and 2021). Regarding the study in general: Peripheral blood samples were taken at initial diagnosis, before any treatment was given. According to the paper, TCR Vbeta CDR3 sequencing was carried out on about 140 peripheral blood samples, which came from around 43 ophthalmopathy, about 75 hyperthyroidism and some 17 progressor patients. Prospective prediction of ophthalmopathy was tested in an independent validation cohort of approximately 19 hyperthyroidism patients and 15 to 17 patients who later progressed to ophthalmopathy. After sampling, hyperthyroidism patients received methimazole starting at 30 mg daily, and ophthalmopathy patients received high-dose intravenous methylprednisolone. A discovery cohort of roughly 96 patients, about 43 with Graves' ophthalmopathy and approximately 60 with stable Graves' hyperthyroidism, was used to find distinguishing TCR V-J signatures. The study also compared thyroid tissue and blood T-cell repertoires from a handful of Graves' hyperthyroidism patients. For training and testing, the approximately 97 patients in the discovery cohort were randomly divided in a 7:3 ratio.

Stable Graves' hyperthyroidism was defined as no progression to ophthalmopathy during 18 months of follow-up. Hyperthyroidism patients were newly diagnosed, with disease duration under 2 months, and aged 18 to 65 years. Any patient with an uncontrolled infection, another autoimmune disease, pregnancy or lactation was excluded. Diagnoses were established on the basis of clinical symptoms, serum thyroxine and TRAb, thyroid ultrasound, and orbital computed tomography. Ficoll-Paque density gradient centrifugation was used to isolate PBMCs from approximately 10 ml of fresh peripheral blood. Trizol reagent was used to extract total RNA, and RNA quality was then checked on an Agilent 2100 Bioanalyzer. Points on this clonotype: Which antigen it targets is not known. The input lacks base qualities; no much larger clone sits a single base away.

V ends up 6 bases short and J 5 bases short, with an unmatched junction base count of 9. Inclusive of the bounding cysteine and phenylalanine, the CDR3 is 15 residues long. Of the read, only the CDR3 DNA is kept; its 45 bases are in frame from base 1. Amplification of TCR beta CDR3 regions was carried out from RNA transcripts. A first-round RT-PCR of the TCR CDR3 used the HTBI primer set with the Qiagen OneStep RT-PCR kit. A second multiplex PCR round built the libraries, followed by size selection and purification. Libraries were sequenced paired-end with 100 bp reads on an Illumina HiSeq2000. Per the original workflow: SOAPnuke was used to process the raw data, with reads discarded if the reads contained adapters or uncalled bases, had a mean Phred below 15, or lacked an exact constant-primer or identifier match. High-quality paired reads were merged with COPE v1.2.5, and unique nucleotide sequences were defined as clonotypes. MiTCR v1.1 was used to align the clonotypes against IMGT TRBV, TRBD and TRBJ reference segments. Only V-J combinations with frequency above 0.0001, covering about 99% of repertoires, were analysed. A TCS score was defined as the ratio of F50 (clonal expansion) to E x V (chaos), with BLOSUM62-based TCRdist applied between CDR3 peptides within each V-J. Welch's t-statistics and random forest reduced 514 V-J features to around 14, which were used in a naive Bayes classifier (R e1071). Thyroid-blood repertoire similarity was quantified with the Morisita-Horn index. The public sequencing data were trimmed at Q25 with fastp and processed into clonotypes with MiXCR by TCRdb, which kept only in-frame beta chains. Rows with a matching CDR3 protein are joined into one entry that keeps the most common DNA and genes. The authors' filters were not applied to this entry. The sample profile shows 600,000 to 800,000 distinct CDR3 sequences; roughly a third of them were found once. The ten largest clones capture around 31% of the sample.

Paper-wide results and their limitations: Most expanded thyroid clonotypes (frequency above 0.001) were also detected in blood, a finding suggesting that blood repertoires may reflect thyroid immune responses. In validation, the model predicted progression to ophthalmopathy with approximately 71% sensitivity and around 72% specificity, a median of around six months before onset. Sample size was not statistically predetermined, and investigators were not blinded to group allocation. A 13 V-J signature model separated ophthalmopathy from stable hyperthyroidism, with roughly 88% sensitivity and just under 84% specificity in cross-validation and 80%/75% in testing.

Sequenced material: blood. Recombination joined TRBV12-3 or TRBV12-4 with TRBJ2-2; 7 bases in between match TRBD2. The source of this sequence is a woman between 40 and 55 years old with Graves' hyperthyroidism. In nucleotide form, the sequence is TGTGCCAGCAGCCCCTTGGGGAGGGCAACCGGGGAGCTGTTTTTT. It codes for CASSPLGRATGELFF.